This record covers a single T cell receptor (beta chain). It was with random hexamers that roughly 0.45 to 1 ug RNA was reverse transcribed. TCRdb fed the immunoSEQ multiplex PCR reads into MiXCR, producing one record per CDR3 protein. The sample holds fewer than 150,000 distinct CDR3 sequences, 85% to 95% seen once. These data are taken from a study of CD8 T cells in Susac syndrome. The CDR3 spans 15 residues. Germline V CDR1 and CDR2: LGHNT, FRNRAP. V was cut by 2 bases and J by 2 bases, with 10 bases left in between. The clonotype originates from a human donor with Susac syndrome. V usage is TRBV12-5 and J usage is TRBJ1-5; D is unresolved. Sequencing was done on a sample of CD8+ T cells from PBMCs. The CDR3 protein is CASGLSVRGNQPQHF. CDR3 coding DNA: TGTGCTAGTGGTTTGTCAGTAAGGGGCAATCAGCCCCAGCATTTT.